Here is one T cell receptor (beta chain) with its context. Its antigen has not been determined. No base quality values were provided; no much bigger clone lies one nucleotide off. The sample originates from a study of OX40 agonist ivuxolimab in advanced cancers. General notes on the study: Ivuxolimab was an agonistic, fully human IgG2 monoclonal antibody directed against OX40 (CD134), a costimulatory receptor. Intravenous ivuxolimab was administered to patients every 2 weeks at six dose levels: 0.01, 0.1, 0.3, 1.5, 3 and 10 mg/kg. Of the roughly 51 dose-escalation patients, hepatocellular carcinoma was present in roughly 19, melanoma in roughly 15, renal cell carcinoma in 9 and head and neck cancer in 9. In the dose-escalation cohort, roughly four fifths of patients were male, and the mean age was approximately 64 years, with a range of roughly 20 to 80. Prior anti-PD-1, anti-PD-L1 or anti-CTLA-4 therapy was permitted, and approximately 41% of dose-escalation patients had received checkpoint inhibitors. Partial responses occurred in three dose-escalation patients: two with cutaneous melanoma and one with hepatocellular carcinoma. Peripheral TCRbeta sequencing was intended to test whether TCR sequence diversity was altered and clonal T-cell expansion was caused by ivuxolimab. The paper reports the monotherapy dose-escalation portion (N of about 52 patients) of the phase I ivuxolimab trial. Broader findings and caveats from the paper: Antigen specificity was not determined for the clonally expanded peripheral T cells. At doses of 0.1 to 3.0 mg/kg, clonal expansion of both CD4+ and CD8+ T cells in blood was seen between baseline and week 6. In partial responders in the 0.1-3.0 mg/kg groups, normalized peripheral clonal expansion was found to be among the lowest, especially among CD8+ T cells. Low levels of normalized T-cell clonal expansion were also seen in some nonresponding patients. After ivuxolimab, more expanded clones were found on average in CD8+ T cells than in CD4+ T cells.

Trimming leaves V shorter by 1 base and J shorter by 2 bases, with the junction holding 8 bases beyond the gene matches. From cysteine to phenylalanine, the CDR3 is 17 amino acids long. The read is trimmed to its CDR3 DNA, 51 bases read in frame from base 1. The germline V gene provides CDR1 SGHAT and CDR2 FQNNGV. Genomic DNA was isolated from the sorted cells so that the TCRbeta CDR3 region could be sequenced. The immunoSEQ Assay was used for sequencing of TCRbeta CDR3 regions. This is the immuneACCESS table as TCRdb keeps it, with only in-frame sequences that have V and J called. A part of the clones is gone; compared with another copy, unresolved V genes explain less than half, and the rest is unexplained. The sample table contains about 20,000 clones; only one count was recorded for 75% to 95% of them. The top ten clones comprise around 60% of the sample. Patients with a history of autoimmune disease or receiving systemic immunosuppression were excluded from the trial. Peripheral blood for TCR sequencing was collected from all dose cohorts at baseline, on cycle 4 day 1, and on cycle 7 day 1. The samples were taken from a phase I, first-in-human, multicenter, open-label dose-escalation trial of ivuxolimab. Adults with locally advanced or metastatic melanoma, renal cell, hepatocellular, or head and neck squamous cell carcinoma were enrolled in the trial. Before TCR sequencing, CD4+ and CD8+ T cells were separately sorted from peripheral blood.

In this chain, TRBV11-2 is recombined with TRBJ2-5; 9 central bases correspond to TRBD2. The sequenced sample was CD4+ or CD8+ T cells sorted from blood, obtained in a trial of the OX40 agonist ivuxolimab. The sequence was obtained from an adult with an advanced solid tumor such as melanoma, head and neck, liver or kidney cancer. The nucleotide sequence is TGTGCCAGCAGCTTAGGTCCGGCTAGCGGGGAACAAGAGACCCAGTACTTC. Translated, this is CASSLGPASGEQETQYF.